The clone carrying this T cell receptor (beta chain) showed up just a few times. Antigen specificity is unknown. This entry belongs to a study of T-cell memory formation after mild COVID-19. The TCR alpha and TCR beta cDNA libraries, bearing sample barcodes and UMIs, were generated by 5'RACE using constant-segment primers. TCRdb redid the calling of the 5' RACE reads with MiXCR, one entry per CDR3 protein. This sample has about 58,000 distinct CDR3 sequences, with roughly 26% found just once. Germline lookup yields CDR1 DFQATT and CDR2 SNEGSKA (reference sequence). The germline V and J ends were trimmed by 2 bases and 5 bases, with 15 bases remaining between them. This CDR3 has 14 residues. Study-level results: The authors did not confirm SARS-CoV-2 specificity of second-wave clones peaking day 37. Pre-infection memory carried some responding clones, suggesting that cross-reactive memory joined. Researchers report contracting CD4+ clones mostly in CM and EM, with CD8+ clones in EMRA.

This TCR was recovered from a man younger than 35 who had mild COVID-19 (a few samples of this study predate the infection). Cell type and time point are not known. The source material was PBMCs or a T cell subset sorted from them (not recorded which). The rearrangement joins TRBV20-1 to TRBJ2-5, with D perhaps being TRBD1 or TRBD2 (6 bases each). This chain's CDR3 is CSARFPGGWETQYF. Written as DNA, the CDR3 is TGCAGTGCTAGATTCCCCGGGGGCTGGGAGACCCAGTACTTC.